The T cell receptor beta chain under discussion was sequenced for a study of T-cell reconstitution after alpha-beta-depleted transplantation in children. Trimming cost V 11 bases and J 5 bases; bases outside gene matches: 6. The CDR3 is 13 residues long. Germline V gene data show CDR1 as ENHRY and CDR2 as SYGVKD. In regard to this clonotype: Its matching antigen is unknown.

Study-level results: Surviving recipient T cells and intrathymic progenitors accounted for some patients' high TCRbeta diversity at day 60. Hyperexpanded clones declined; after one year, newly produced T cells mostly supplied diversity. After transplant, at about two months, alpha-beta T cells were reportedly derived from several hundred expanded graft clones.

Unique molecular identifiers tagged the TCRbeta library. TCRdb re-called the PCR reads with MiXCR, one entry per CDR3 protein. Of about a million distinct CDR3 sequences listed, about 29% were seen once; the top ten hold 28%. The origin of this receptor is a boy younger than two who had a stem cell transplant for SCID, so the T cells may come from the graft donor. The V gene is TRBV10-3, the J gene TRBJ2-5, with 12 bases lining up with TRBD1. Here the sequenced sample was PBMCs, mostly from graft donor cells, taken 360 days after TCRalphabeta/CD19-depleted stem cell transplant. CDR3 sequence: CAAGTGGWETQYF. DNA for the CDR3: TGTGCCGCGGGGACAGGGGGCTGGGAGACCCAGTACTTC.